This T cell receptor beta chain was documented in a study of Ad26.COV2.S vaccination and SARS-CoV-2 variants. Background on the study: Of the COV1001 trial arms, the Ad26.COV2.S arm included the donor. Study observations and caveats: In vaccinated individuals, spike-specific CD8+ and CD4+ T cell responses reportedly displayed substantial breadth.

Treatment in this sample: approximately 18 received Ad26.COV2.S at low or high dose, single or two shots; 5 received placebo; per-sample allocation not given. On day 63 after the first injection, vaccine and placebo recipients gave samples. On this clone itself: Its antigen is undetermined.

This CDR3 spans 14 amino acids. J gave up 5 bases and V 3 bases, and 7 bases lay outside the gene matches. Germline V CDR1 and CDR2: SGDLS, YYNGEE. Using immunoSEQ multiplex PCR, the repertoire was profiled, and TCRdb retains in-frame clones only, with some absent. The sample consists of about 400,000 clones, over 80% of them appearing once. This specimen was peripheral blood, taken in a trial of Ad26.COV2.S vaccine versus placebo. This chain connects TRBV9 to TRBJ1-1; 7 positions agree with TRBD1. The TCR sequence derives from a person aged 18-60 years who received the Ad26.COV2.S COVID-19 vaccine or a placebo. The CDR3 sequence: CASSAHQGGTEAFF. Here the CDR3 DNA reads TGTGCCAGCAGCGCCCATCAGGGGGGGACTGAAGCTTTCTTT.